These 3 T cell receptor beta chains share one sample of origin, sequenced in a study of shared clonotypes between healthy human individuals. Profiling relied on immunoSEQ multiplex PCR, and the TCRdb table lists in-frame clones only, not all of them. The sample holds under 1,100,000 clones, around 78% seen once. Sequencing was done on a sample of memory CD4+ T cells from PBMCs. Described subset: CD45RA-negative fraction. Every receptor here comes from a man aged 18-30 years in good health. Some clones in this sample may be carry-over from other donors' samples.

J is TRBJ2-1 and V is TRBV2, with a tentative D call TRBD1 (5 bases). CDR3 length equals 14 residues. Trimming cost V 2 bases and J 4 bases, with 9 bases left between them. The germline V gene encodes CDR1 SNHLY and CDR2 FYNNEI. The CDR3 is CASSERDRYNEQFF. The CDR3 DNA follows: TGTGCCAGCAGTGAACGAGACAGATACAATGAGCAGTTCTTC.

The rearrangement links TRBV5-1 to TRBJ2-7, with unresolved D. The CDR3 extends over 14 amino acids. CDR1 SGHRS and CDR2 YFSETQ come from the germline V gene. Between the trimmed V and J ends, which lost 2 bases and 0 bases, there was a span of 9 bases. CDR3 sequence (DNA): TGCGCCAGCAGCTTTGCGACAAACTCCTACGAGCAGTACTTC. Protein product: CASSFATNSYEQYF.

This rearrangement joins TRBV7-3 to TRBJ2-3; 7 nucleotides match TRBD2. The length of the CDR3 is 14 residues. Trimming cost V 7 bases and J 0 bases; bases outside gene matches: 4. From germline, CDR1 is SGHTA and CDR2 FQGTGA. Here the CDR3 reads CASTSGASTDTQYF. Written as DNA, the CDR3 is TGTGCCAGCACCAGCGGGGCTAGCACAGATACGCAGTATTTT.